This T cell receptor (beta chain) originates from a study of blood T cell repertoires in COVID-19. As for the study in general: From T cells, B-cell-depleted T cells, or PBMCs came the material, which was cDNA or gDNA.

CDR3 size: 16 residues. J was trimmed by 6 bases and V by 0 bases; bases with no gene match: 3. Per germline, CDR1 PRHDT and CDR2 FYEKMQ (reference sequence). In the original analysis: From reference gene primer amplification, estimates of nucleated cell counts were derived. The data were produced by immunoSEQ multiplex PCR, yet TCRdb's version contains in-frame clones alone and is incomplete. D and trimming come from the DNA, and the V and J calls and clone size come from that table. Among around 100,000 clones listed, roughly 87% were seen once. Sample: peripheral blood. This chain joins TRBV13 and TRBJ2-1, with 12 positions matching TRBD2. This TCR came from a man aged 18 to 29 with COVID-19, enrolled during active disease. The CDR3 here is CASSLGTSGSSNEQFF. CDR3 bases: TGTGCCAGCAGCTTAGGGACTAGCGGGAGCTCCAATGAGCAGTTCTTC.